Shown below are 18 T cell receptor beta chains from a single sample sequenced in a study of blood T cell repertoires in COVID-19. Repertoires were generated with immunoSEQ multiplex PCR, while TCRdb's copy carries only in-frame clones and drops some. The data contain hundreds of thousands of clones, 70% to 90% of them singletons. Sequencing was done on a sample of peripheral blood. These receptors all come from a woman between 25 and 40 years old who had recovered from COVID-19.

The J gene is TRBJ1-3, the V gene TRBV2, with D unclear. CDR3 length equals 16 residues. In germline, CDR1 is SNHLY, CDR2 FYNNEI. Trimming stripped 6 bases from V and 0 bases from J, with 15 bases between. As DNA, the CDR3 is TGTGCCAGCAGCCGCGAAGAGGCCAACTCTGGAAACACCATATATTTT. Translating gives CASSREEANSGNTIYF.

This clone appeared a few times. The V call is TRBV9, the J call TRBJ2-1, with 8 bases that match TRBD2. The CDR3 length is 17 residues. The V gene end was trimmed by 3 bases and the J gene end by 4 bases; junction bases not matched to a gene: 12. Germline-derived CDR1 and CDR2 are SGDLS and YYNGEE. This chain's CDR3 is CASSAQGLAGEYNEQFF. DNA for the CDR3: TGTGCCAGCAGCGCTCAGGGGCTAGCGGGTGAATACAATGAGCAGTTCTTC. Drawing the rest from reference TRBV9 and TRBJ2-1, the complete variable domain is DSGVTQTPKHLITATGQRVTLRCSPRSGDLSVYWYQQSLDQGLQFLIQYYNGEERAKGNILERFSAQQFPDLHSELNLSSLELGDSALYFCASSAQGLAGEYNEQFFGPGTRLTVL.

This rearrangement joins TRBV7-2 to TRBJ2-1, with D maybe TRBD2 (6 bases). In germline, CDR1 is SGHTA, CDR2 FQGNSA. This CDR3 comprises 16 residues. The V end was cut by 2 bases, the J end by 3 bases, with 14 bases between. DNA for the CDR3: TGTGCCAGCAGCTTATCTACTAGCCCCCTCTACAATGAGCAGTTCTTC. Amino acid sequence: CASSLSTSPLYNEQFF.

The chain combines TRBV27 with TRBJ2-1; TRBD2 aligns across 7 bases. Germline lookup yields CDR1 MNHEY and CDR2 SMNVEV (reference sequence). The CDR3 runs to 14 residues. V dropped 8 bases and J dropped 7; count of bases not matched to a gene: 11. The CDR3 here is CASAGTITRNEQFF. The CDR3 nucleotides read TGTGCCAGCGCAGGGACTATTACGCGGAATGAGCAGTTCTTC.

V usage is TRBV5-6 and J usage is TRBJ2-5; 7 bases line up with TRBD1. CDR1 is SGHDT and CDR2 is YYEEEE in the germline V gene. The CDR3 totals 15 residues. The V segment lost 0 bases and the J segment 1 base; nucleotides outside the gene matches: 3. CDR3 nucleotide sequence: TGTGCCAGCAGCTTGGGACAGGGTCTCCAAGAGACCCAGTACTTC. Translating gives CASSLGQGLQETQYF.

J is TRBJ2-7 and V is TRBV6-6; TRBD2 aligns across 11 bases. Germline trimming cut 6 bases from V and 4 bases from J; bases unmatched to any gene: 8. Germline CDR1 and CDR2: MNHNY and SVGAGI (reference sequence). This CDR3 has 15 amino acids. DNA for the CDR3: TGTGCCAGCAGGCCCGTACTAGCGGGGGTTTACGAGCAGTACTTC. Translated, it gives CASRPVLAGVYEQYF.

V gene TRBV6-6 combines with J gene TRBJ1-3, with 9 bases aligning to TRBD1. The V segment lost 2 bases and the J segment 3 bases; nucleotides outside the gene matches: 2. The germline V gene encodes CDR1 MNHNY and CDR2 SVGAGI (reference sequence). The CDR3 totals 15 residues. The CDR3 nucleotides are TGTGCCAGCAGTTACACAGGGGGCGGTGGAAACACCATATATTTT. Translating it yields CASSYTGGGGNTIYF.

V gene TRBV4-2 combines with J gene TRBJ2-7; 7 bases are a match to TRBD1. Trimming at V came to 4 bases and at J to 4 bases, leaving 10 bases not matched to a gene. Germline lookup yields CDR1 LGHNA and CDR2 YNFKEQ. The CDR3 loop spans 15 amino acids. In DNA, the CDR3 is TGTGCCAGCAGCCCGGTTGGGACAGCGTCATACGAGCAGTACTTC. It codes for CASSPVGTASYEQYF.

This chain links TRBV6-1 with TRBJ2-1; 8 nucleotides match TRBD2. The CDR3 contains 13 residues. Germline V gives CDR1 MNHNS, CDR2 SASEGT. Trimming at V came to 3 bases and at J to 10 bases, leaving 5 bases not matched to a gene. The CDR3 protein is CASSESSGNEQFF. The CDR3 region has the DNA TGTGCCAGCAGTGAGAGTAGCGGGAACGAGCAGTTCTTC.

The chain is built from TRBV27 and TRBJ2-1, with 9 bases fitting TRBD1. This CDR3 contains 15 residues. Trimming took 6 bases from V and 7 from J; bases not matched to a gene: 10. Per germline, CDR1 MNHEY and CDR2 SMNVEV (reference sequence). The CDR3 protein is CASRNTGGAGNEQFF. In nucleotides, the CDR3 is TGTGCCAGCAGGAATACAGGGGGCGCGGGAAATGAGCAGTTCTTC.

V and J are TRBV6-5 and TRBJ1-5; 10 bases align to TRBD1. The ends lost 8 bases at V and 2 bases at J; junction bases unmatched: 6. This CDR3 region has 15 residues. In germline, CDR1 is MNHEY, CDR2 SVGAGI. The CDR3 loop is CASRDRGRGNQPQHF. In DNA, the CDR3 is TGTGCCAGCCGGGACAGGGGTAGGGGCAATCAGCCCCAGCATTTT.

CDR3 bases: TGTGCCAGCAGCCGGACAGCTGGGACCCAGTACTTC. This codes for CASSRTAGTQYF. The rearrangement joins TRBV25-1 to TRBJ2-5, with D tentatively TRBD1 (6 bases). Per germline, CDR1 MGHDK and CDR2 SYGVNS. The CDR3 is 12 residues long. The germline V and J ends were trimmed by 6 bases and 7 bases, with 12 bases remaining between them.

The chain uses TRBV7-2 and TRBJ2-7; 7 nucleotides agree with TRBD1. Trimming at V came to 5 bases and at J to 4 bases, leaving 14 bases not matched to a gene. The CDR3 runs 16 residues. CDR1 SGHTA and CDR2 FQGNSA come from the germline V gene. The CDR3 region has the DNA TGTGCCAGCAGCCCCGAAGACAGGGCTTCTCGGTACGAGCAGTACTTC. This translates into CASSPEDRASRYEQYF.

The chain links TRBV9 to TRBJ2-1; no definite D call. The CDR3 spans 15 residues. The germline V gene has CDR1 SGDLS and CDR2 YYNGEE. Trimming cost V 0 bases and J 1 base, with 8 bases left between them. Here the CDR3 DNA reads TGTGCCAGCAGCGTAGACTCACTATCCTACAATGAGCAGTTCTTC. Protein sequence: CASSVDSLSYNEQFF. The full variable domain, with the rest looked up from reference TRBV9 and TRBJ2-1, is DSGVTQTPKHLITATGQRVTLRCSPRSGDLSVYWYQQSLDQGLQFLIQYYNGEERAKGNILERFSAQQFPDLHSELNLSSLELGDSALYFCASSVDSLSYNEQFFGPGTRLTVL.

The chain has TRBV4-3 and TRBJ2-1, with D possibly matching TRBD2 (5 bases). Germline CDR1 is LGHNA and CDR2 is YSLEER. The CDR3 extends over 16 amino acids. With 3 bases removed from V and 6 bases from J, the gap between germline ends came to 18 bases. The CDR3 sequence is CASSQETSGFVNEQFF. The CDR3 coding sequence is TGCGCCAGCAGCCAGGAAACTAGTGGGTTTGTCAATGAGCAGTTCTTC.

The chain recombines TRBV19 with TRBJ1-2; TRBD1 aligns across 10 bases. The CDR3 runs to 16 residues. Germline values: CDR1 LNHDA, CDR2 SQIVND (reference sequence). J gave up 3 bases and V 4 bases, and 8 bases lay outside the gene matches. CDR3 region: CASSTLNGQGDYGYTF. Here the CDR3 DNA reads TGTGCCAGTAGTACACTGAACGGACAGGGGGACTATGGCTACACCTTC. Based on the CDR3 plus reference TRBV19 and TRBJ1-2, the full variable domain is DGGITQSPKYLFRKEGQNVTLSCEQNLNHDAMYWYRQDPGQGLRLIYYSQIVNDFQKGDIAEGYSVSREKKESFPLTVTSAQKNPTAFYLCASSTLNGQGDYGYTFGSGTRLTVV.

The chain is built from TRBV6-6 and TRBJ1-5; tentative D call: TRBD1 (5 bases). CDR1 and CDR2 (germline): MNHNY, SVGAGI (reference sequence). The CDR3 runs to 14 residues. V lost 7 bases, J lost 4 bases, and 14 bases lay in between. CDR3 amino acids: CASTGAGGNQPQHF. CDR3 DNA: TGTGCCAGCACTGGGGCGGGAGGTAATCAGCCCCAGCATTTT.

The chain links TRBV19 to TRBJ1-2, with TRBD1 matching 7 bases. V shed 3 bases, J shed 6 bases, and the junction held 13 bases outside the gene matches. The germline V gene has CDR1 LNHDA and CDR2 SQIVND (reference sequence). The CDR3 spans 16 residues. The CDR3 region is CASSIGPITGVHGYTF. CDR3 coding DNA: TGTGCCAGTAGTATCGGCCCAATAACAGGGGTGCATGGCTACACCTTC.